This is a list of T cell receptor beta chains from one sample in a study of control samples from healthy donors and cancer patients. Sequenced by immunoSEQ multiplex PCR; TCRdb stores in-frame clones only, minus some. Here the sample spans 120,000 to 150,000 clones, about nine tenths being singletons. Sequencing was done on a sample of blood. These receptors were obtained from a woman younger than 45 in good health. The CDR3 runs from the conserved cysteine through the conserved F or W. The D gene is left open where the match is weak. Clone size is stated in some rows and not others, as once, few, many or a class when expanded.

D gene: .; J gene: TRBJ2-3; clone size: few; V gene: TRBV30; CDR3 protein: CAWSVGGLDTDTQYF; CDR3 DNA: TGTGCCTGGAGTGTCGGGGGCCTAGACACAGATACGCAGTATTTT
D gene: .; J gene: TRBJ1-1; clone size: .; V gene: TRBV11-1; CDR3 protein: CASRILGRNTEAFF; CDR3 DNA: TGTGCCAGCAGGATATTGGGGCGGAACACTGAAGCTTTCTTT
D gene: TRBD2; J gene: TRBJ2-1; clone size: .; V gene: TRBV6-4; CDR3 protein: CASSDRGLAGANEQFF; CDR3 DNA: TGTGCCAGCAGTGACAGGGGACTAGCGGGAGCCAATGAGCAGTTCTTC
D gene: TRBD2; J gene: TRBJ2-1; clone size: .; V gene: TRBV30; CDR3 protein: CAWSLWTSGNYNEQFF; CDR3 DNA: TGTGCCTGGAGTCTTTGGACTAGCGGGAACTACAATGAGCAGTTCTTC
D gene: .; J gene: TRBJ1-5; clone size: .; V gene: TRBV6-6; CDR3 protein: CASRGGSNQPQHF; CDR3 DNA: TGTGCCAGCCGGGGGGGCAGCAATCAGCCCCAGCATTTT
D gene: .; J gene: TRBJ2-1; clone size: .; V gene: TRBV11-3; CDR3 protein: CASSLDGNEQFF; CDR3 DNA: TGTGCCAGCAGCTTAGATGGTAATGAGCAGTTCTTC
D gene: .; J gene: TRBJ2-7; clone size: .; V gene: TRBV5-6; CDR3 protein: CASSLGPEQYF; CDR3 DNA: TGTGCCAGCAGCTTGGGGCCCGAGCAGTACTTC
D gene: TRBD2; J gene: TRBJ2-5; clone size: .; V gene: TRBV24-1; CDR3 protein: CATSDPGLAGATETQYF; CDR3 DNA: TGTGCCACCAGTGACCCAGGACTAGCGGGAGCGACAGAGACCCAGTACTTC
D gene: TRBD1; J gene: TRBJ1-2; clone size: once; V gene: TRBV14; CDR3 protein: CASSRDRATYYGYTF; CDR3 DNA: TGTGCCAGCAGCCGCGACAGGGCTACCTACTATGGCTACACCTTC
D gene: TRBD1; J gene: TRBJ1-2; clone size: .; V gene: TRBV6-5; CDR3 protein: CASSPGQGGGTF; CDR3 DNA: TGTGCCAGCAGTCCCGGACAGGGAGGCGGAACCTTC
D gene: .; J gene: TRBJ2-3; clone size: once; V gene: TRBV7-3; CDR3 protein: CASSLGTYTDTQYF; CDR3 DNA: TGTGCCAGCAGCTTAGGGACTTACACAGATACGCAGTATTTT
D gene: .; J gene: TRBJ1-1; clone size: .; V gene: TRBV5-1; CDR3 protein: CASSLALNTEAFF; CDR3 DNA: TGCGCCAGCAGCTTAGCTCTGAACACTGAAGCTTTCTTT
D gene: .; J gene: TRBJ2-7; clone size: .; V gene: TRBV19; CDR3 protein: CASSIAGYYEQYF; CDR3 DNA: TGTGCCAGTAGTATCGCCGGTTACTACGAGCAGTACTTC
D gene: TRBD2; J gene: TRBJ2-5; clone size: .; V gene: TRBV3-1/TRBV3-2; CDR3 protein: CASGGLAEETQYF; CDR3 DNA: TGTGCCAGCGGTGGACTAGCGGAAGAGACCCAGTACTTC
D gene: .; J gene: TRBJ2-5; clone size: .; V gene: TRBV19; CDR3 protein: CASGGLGETQYF; CDR3 DNA: TGTGCCAGTGGTGGCCTTGGAGAGACCCAGTACTTC
D gene: .; J gene: TRBJ1-2; clone size: .; V gene: TRBV5-4; CDR3 protein: CASGHPDNHYGYTF; CDR3 DNA: TGTGCCAGCGGGCACCCAGACAACCACTATGGCTACACCTTC
D gene: TRBD2; J gene: TRBJ2-1; clone size: .; V gene: TRBV28; CDR3 protein: CASSSYITGTSGRASKGDNEQFF; CDR3 DNA: TGTGCCAGCAGTTCCTACATCACTGGGACTAGCGGGAGGGCCAGTAAAGGGGACAATGAGCAGTTCTTC
D gene: TRBD2; J gene: TRBJ2-3; clone size: .; V gene: TRBV4-2; CDR3 protein: CASSPAGADTQYF; CDR3 DNA: TGTGCCAGCAGCCCAGCGGGGGCGGATACGCAGTATTTT
D gene: .; J gene: TRBJ2-5; clone size: .; V gene: TRBV15; CDR3 protein: CATSGRHLSQETQYF; CDR3 DNA: TGTGCCACCAGCGGGAGACATCTGAGTCAAGAGACCCAGTACTTC
D gene: .; J gene: TRBJ1-4; clone size: .; V gene: TRBV19; CDR3 protein: CASRPTAASEKLFF; CDR3 DNA: TGTGCCAGTAGGCCGACAGCGGCCTCGGAAAAACTGTTTTTT
D gene: .; J gene: TRBJ1-1; clone size: .; V gene: TRBV7-2; CDR3 protein: CASSLGGLSTEAFF; CDR3 DNA: TGTGCCAGCAGCTTGGGGGGTCTGAGCACTGAAGCTTTCTTT
D gene: TRBD2; J gene: TRBJ2-5; clone size: .; V gene: TRBV5-1; CDR3 protein: CASSLGTSVGETQYF; CDR3 DNA: TGCGCCAGCAGCTTGGGTACTAGCGTGGGGGAGACCCAGTACTTC
D gene: TRBD2; J gene: TRBJ2-5; clone size: .; V gene: TRBV4-2; CDR3 protein: CASSRADWASGVQETQYF; CDR3 DNA: TGTGCCAGCAGCCGAGCCGATTGGGCTAGCGGGGTCCAAGAGACCCAGTACTTC
D gene: .; J gene: TRBJ1-2; clone size: .; V gene: TRBV11-2; CDR3 protein: CASSLIEGTRYTF; CDR3 DNA: TGTGCCAGCAGCTTAATAGAGGGGACGCGCTACACCTTC
D gene: .; J gene: TRBJ2-5; clone size: .; V gene: TRBV7-3; CDR3 protein: CASSLRDRGGGETQYF; CDR3 DNA: TGTGCCAGCAGCTTAAGAGATCGAGGAGGGGGCGAGACCCAGTACTTC
D gene: TRBD2; J gene: TRBJ2-7; clone size: .; V gene: TRBV5-1; CDR3 protein: CASSRGTSGIYEQYF; CDR3 DNA: TGCGCCAGCAGCCGCGGGACTAGCGGGATATACGAGCAGTACTTC
D gene: .; J gene: TRBJ1-3; clone size: .; V gene: TRBV11-3; CDR3 protein: CASSSGPGNTIYF; CDR3 DNA: TGTGCCAGCAGCTCGGGCCCTGGAAACACCATATATTTT
D gene: .; J gene: TRBJ1-5; clone size: .; V gene: TRBV4-1; CDR3 protein: CASSQAPLDQPQHF; CDR3 DNA: TGCGCCAGCAGCCAGGCCCCCCTGGATCAGCCCCAGCATTTT
D gene: TRBD1; J gene: TRBJ2-3; clone size: .; V gene: TRBV6-5; CDR3 protein: CASRPFGQGTDTQYF; CDR3 DNA: TGTGCCAGCAGGCCGTTCGGACAGGGGACAGATACGCAGTATTTT
D gene: TRBD1; J gene: TRBJ2-5; clone size: .; V gene: TRBV12-5; CDR3 protein: CASGLFTGAYQETQYF; CDR3 DNA: TGTGCTAGTGGTTTGTTCACAGGGGCGTACCAAGAAACCCAGTACTTC
D gene: .; J gene: TRBJ2-5; clone size: .; V gene: TRBV29-1; CDR3 protein: CSVGPPWAGETQYF; CDR3 DNA: TGCAGCGTTGGGCCGCCTTGGGCGGGAGAGACCCAGTACTTC
D gene: .; J gene: TRBJ2-6; clone size: .; V gene: TRBV14; CDR3 protein: CASSQSRANVLTF; CDR3 DNA: TGTGCCAGCAGCCAGAGTAGGGCCAACGTCCTGACTTTC
D gene: .; J gene: TRBJ2-1; clone size: .; V gene: TRBV12-5; CDR3 protein: CASGFRGSGYNEQFF; CDR3 DNA: TGTGCTAGTGGTTTCCGGGGGAGTGGATACAATGAGCAGTTCTTC
D gene: .; J gene: TRBJ2-7; clone size: .; V gene: TRBV28; CDR3 protein: CASRVQGRTIYEQYF; CDR3 DNA: TGTGCCAGCAGGGTACAGGGGAGGACTATCTACGAGCAGTACTTC
D gene: TRBD1; J gene: TRBJ1-2; clone size: .; V gene: TRBV29-1; CDR3 protein: CSVRAGGNYGYTF; CDR3 DNA: TGCAGCGTCCGAGCAGGGGGGAACTATGGCTACACCTTC
D gene: .; J gene: TRBJ2-3; clone size: once; V gene: TRBV29-1; CDR3 protein: CSVTTPFGTDTQYF; CDR3 DNA: TGCAGCGTTACGACACCTTTCGGAACAGATACGCAGTATTTT